These 7 T cell receptor beta chains share one sample of origin, sequenced in a study of blood T cell repertoires in COVID-19. Assay: immunoSEQ multiplex PCR; the TCRdb copy retains only in-frame clones and omits some. Seen here are 120,000 to 150,000 clones, almost 80% observed once, and the top ten hold about 8.6%. Sequences were obtained from peripheral blood. These receptors were obtained from a man between 45 and 60 years old with active or convalescent COVID-19.

The chain has TRBV7-8 and TRBJ1-5; D remains unclear. Germline-derived CDR1 and CDR2 are SGHVS and FQNEAQ. The CDR3 runs 16 residues. The V end was cut by 2 bases, the J end by 0 bases, with 11 bases between. The CDR3 region has the DNA TGTGCCAGCAGCTTATCAAGGAGCAATAGCAATCAGCCCCAGCATTTT. This gives the protein CASSLSRSNSNQPQHF.

This chain joins TRBV13 and TRBJ2-7; possibly TRBD1 for D (6 bases). Between the trimmed V and J ends, which lost 5 bases and 2 bases, there was a span of 13 bases. The CDR3 covers 14 residues. Germline V gene lookup returns CDR1 PRHDT and CDR2 FYEKMQ (reference sequence). The CDR3, as DNA: TGTGCCAGCAGCCGAGGGCAGGGGCCCTACGAGCAGTACTTC. Its translation: CASSRGQGPYEQYF.

J is TRBJ2-1 and V is TRBV10-3, with D possibly matching TRBD2 (5 bases). The V gene's germline CDR1 is ENHRY and CDR2 SYGVKD. The CDR3 runs to 11 residues. V was cut by 5 bases and J by 8 bases, with 7 bases left in between. As DNA, the CDR3 is TGTGCCATCAGTCCGAGGGATGAGCAGTTCTTC. Protein: CAISPRDEQFF.

This chain links TRBV6-5 with TRBJ2-5; TRBD2 aligns across 8 bases. CDR1 MNHEY and CDR2 SVGAGI come from the germline V gene. V lost 5 bases and J lost 5; bases outside the gene matches: 4. This CDR3 is 13 amino acids long. CDR3 DNA: TGTGCCAGCAGTCTCCGGGAGGGGGAGACCCAGTACTTC. Residues: CASSLREGETQYF.

The chain recombines TRBV9 with TRBJ2-1; 9 nucleotides line up with TRBD2. With 0 bases clipped from V and 6 bases from J, the junction kept 4 bases outside the gene matches. CDR1 is SGDLS, CDR2 YYNGEE, per germline. The CDR3 is made up of 15 amino acids. DNA of the CDR3: TGTGCCAGCAGCGTAGCGGGTAGCGGGGGCAATGAGCAGTTCTTC. Its protein is CASSVAGSGGNEQFF.

This clone was seen only once. The chain uses TRBV24-1 and TRBJ2-2; no clear D gene. CDR3 size: 14 residues. The germline gives CDR1 KGHDR, CDR2 SFDVKD. Deletions cut 6 bases from V and 2 bases from J, with 9 bases between. The CDR3 coding sequence is TGTGCCACCAGTCTGACTTCTAACACCGGGGAGCTGTTTTTT. The encoded protein is CATSLTSNTGELFF.

The chain has TRBV27 and TRBJ1-6; D call uncertain. The V end lost 4 bases, the J end lost 0 bases, and 13 bases lay between the germline ends. The CDR3 length is 17 residues. Germline loops: CDR1 MNHEY, CDR2 SMNVEV (reference sequence). The CDR3: CASSSSGVSSYNSPLHF. The CDR3 nucleotides are TGTGCCAGCAGTTCGAGCGGAGTCAGCTCCTATAATTCACCCCTCCACTTT.